The present TCR beta chain was sequenced within a study of blood T cell repertoires in COVID-19 (dated by TCRdb to about 2020). In the study overall: Collaborator samples came from the United States, Italy and Spain and covered acute and convalescent phases of COVID-19. The prospective study material was composed of cDNA or gDNA derived from T cells, B-cell-depleted T cells, or PBMCs. The dataset comprised deeply sampled blood TCRbeta repertoires from subjects exposed to, actively infected with, or recovered from COVID-19. The repertoires were released in a freely available public database meant as a resource for research on the immune response to SARS-CoV-2. The samples were drawn from the first 160 participants of the ongoing ImmuneRACE study and from 1,254 subjects provided by 6 global collaborators. Sample metadata almost always included a de-identified subject ID, COVID-19 status, age in years and sex. HLA class I and class II types, where available, came from metadata supplied by the sample provider rather than from assay-based typing. Study-wide findings and limitations: The quantity of clinical and demographic metadata differed by source and by participant and was supplied without curation.

The sample holds a few counts of this clone. Its specific antigen is unknown. No qualities accompany the bases; no much larger clone lies one base away. The immunoSEQ Assay, a bias-controlled multiplex PCR, was used to amplify TCRbeta CDR3 regions from genomic DNA. The published analysis was carried out like this. The number of nucleated cells in each sample was estimated by amplification of reference gene primers within the assay. To quantify the absolute abundance of each unique TCRbeta CDR3 rearrangement, sequence reads were collapsed and filtered. For each sample, productive Simpson clonality was calculated by taking the square root of Simpson's diversity index across productive rearrangements. Entries here come from immuneACCESS through TCRdb and include only in-frame sequences with V and J called. Some clones fail to appear in such tables; in the studies checked, an unresolved V gene covers under half of the shortfall, and the cause of the remainder is unknown. Clone size and V and J calls were adopted from that table, with D and trimming inferred from the DNA. The sample contains 130,000 to 150,000 clones, 75% to 90% of them found a single time. Approximately 40% of the sample comes from the top ten.

Another Seattle source contributed samples from volunteer blood donors who had recovered from COVID-19. Whole blood was collected in K2EDTA tubes by collaborating institutions according to the institutions' own protocols. Collaborator samples were shipped for TCRbeta analysis as frozen whole blood, isolated PBMCs, or DNA extracted from either sample type. V is shortened by 1 base, J by 1 base, and the region joining them spans 13 bases. The CDR3 holds 16 amino acids from the cysteine to the phenylalanine. Only the CDR3 region is kept as DNA, spanning 48 bases read in frame from base 1. From a lookup of the germline V gene, CDR1 and CDR2 are SGHVS and FQNEAQ.

The origin of this receptor is a middle-aged man who had recovered from COVID-19. The sequenced sample was peripheral blood. Recombination joined TRBV7-8 with TRBJ2-5; TRBD2 is a possible D gene, resting on 5 matching bases. The encoded CDR3 is CASSLVGSVVQETQYF. Here is the DNA: TGTGCCAGCAGCTTAGTTGGTAGCGTAGTCCAAGAGACCCAGTACTTC.